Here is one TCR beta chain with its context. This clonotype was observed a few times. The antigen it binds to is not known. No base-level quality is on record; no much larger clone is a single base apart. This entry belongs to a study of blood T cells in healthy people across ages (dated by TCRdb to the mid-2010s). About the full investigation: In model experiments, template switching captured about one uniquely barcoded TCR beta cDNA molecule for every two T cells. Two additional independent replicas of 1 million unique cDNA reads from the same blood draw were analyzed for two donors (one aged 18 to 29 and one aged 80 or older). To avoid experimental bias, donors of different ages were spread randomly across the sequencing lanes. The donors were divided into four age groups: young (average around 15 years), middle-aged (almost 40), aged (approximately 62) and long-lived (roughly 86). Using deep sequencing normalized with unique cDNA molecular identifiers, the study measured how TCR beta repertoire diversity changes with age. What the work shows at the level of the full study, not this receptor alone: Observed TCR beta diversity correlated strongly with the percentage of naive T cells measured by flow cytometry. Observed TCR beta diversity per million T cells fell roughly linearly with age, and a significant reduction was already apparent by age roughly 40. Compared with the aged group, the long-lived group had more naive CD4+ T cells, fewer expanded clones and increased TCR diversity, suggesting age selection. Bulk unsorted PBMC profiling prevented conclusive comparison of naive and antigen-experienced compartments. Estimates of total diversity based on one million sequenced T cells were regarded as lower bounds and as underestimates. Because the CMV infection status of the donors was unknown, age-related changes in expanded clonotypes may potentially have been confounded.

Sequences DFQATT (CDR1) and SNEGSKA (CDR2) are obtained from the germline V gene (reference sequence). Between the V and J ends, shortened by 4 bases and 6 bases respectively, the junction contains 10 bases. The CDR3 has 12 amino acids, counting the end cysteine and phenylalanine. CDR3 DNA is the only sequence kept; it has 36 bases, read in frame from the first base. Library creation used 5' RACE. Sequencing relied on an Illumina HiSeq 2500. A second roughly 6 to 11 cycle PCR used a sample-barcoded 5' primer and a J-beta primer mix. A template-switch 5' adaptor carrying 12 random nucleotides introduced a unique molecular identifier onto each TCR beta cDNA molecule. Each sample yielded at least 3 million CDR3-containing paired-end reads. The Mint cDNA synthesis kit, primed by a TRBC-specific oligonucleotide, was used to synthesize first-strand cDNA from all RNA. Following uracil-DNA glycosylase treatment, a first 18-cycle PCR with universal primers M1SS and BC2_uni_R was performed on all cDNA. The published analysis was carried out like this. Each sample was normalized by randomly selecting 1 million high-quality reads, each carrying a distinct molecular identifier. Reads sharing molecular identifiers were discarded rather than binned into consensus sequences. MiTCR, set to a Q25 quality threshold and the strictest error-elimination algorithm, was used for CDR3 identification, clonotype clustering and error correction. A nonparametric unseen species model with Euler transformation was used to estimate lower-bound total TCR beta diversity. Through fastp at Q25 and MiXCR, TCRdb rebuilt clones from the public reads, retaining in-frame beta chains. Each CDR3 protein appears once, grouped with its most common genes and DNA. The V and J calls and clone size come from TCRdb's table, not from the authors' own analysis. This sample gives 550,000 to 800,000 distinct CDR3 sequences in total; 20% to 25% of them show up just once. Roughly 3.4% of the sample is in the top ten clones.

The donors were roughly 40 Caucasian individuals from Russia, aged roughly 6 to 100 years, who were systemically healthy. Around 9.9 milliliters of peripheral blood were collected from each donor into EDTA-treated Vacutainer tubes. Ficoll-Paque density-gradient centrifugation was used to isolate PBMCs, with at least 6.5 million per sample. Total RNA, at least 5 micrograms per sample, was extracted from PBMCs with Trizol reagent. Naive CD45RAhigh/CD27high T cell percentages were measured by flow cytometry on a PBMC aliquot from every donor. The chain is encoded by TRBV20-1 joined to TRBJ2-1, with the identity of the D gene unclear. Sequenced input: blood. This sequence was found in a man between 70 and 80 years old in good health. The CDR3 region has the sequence CSATAPPNEQFF. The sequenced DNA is TGCAGTGCTACCGCCCCCCCCAATGAGCAGTTCTTC.